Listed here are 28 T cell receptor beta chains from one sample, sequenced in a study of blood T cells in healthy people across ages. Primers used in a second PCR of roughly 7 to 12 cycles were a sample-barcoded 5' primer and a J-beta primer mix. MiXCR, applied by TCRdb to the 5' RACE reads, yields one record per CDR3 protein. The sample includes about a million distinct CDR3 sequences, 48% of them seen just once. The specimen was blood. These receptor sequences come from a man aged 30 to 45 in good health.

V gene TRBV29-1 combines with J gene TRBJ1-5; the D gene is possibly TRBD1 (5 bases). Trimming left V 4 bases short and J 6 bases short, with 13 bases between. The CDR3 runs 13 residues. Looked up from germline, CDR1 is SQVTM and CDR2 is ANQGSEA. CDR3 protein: CSVAGGSGQPQHF. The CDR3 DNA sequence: TGCAGCGTTGCCGGGGGAAGTGGTCAGCCCCAGCATTTT.

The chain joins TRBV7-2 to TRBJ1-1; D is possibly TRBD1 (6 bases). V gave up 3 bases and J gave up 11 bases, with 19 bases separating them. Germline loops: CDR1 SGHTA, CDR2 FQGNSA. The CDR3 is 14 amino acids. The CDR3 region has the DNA TGTGCCAGCAGCTTCCGGGGGCGCCTCAAAGAGGCTTTCTTT. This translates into CASSFRGRLKEAFF.

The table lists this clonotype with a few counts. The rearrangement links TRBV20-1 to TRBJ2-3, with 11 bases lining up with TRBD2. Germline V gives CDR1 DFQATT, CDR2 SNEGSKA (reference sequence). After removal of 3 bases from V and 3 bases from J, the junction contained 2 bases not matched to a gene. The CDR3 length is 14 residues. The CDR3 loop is CSARASGGTDTQYF. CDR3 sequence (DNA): TGCAGTGCTAGGGCTAGCGGGGGGACAGATACGCAGTATTTT.

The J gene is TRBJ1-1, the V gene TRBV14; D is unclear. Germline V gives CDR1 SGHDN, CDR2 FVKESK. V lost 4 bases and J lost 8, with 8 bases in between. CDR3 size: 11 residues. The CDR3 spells CASSRTREAFF. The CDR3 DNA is TGTGCCAGCAGCCGGACCAGAGAAGCTTTCTTT.

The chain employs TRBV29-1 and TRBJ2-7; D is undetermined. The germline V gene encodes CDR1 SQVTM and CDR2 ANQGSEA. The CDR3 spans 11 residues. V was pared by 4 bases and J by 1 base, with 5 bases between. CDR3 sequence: CSVVRSYEQYF. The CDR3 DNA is TGCAGCGTTGTTAGGTCCTACGAGCAGTACTTC.

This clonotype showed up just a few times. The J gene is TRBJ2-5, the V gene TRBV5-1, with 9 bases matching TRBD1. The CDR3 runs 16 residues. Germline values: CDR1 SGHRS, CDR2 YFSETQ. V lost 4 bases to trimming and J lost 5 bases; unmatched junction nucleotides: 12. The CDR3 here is CASSAGRTGVYETQYF. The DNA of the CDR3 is TGCGCCAGCAGCGCGGGACGGACAGGGGTATACGAGACCCAGTACTTC. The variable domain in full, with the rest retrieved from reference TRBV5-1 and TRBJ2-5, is KAGVTQTPRYLIKTRGQQVTLSCSPISGHRSVSWYQQTPGQGLQFLFEYFSETQRNKGNFPGRFSGRQFSNSRSEMNVSTLELGDSALYLCASSAGRTGVYETQYFGPGTRLLVL.

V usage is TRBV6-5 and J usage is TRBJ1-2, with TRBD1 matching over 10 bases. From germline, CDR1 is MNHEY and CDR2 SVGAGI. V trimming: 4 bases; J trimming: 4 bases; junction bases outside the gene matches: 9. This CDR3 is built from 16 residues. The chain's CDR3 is CASSSRRQGASYGYTF. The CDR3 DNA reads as TGTGCCAGCAGTTCCAGACGACAGGGGGCCAGCTATGGCTACACCTTC.

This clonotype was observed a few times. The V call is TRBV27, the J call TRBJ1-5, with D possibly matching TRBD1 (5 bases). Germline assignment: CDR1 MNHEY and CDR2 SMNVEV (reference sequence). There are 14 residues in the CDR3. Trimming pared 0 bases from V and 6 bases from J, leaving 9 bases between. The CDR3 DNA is TGTGCCAGCAGTTTATCGGCAGGGTTTCAGCCCCAGCATTTT. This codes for CASSLSAGFQPQHF.

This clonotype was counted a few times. In DNA, the CDR3 is TGTGCCAGCAGCTTATCCGGGACAGGGGGCTTCGATACGCAGTATTTT. As protein: CASSLSGTGGFDTQYF. The chain couples TRBV14 to TRBJ2-3; 12 bases fit TRBD1. This CDR3 contains 16 residues. Germline V gene sequence: CDR1 SGHDN, CDR2 FVKESK. Unmatched junction bases numbered 9, after V lost 5 bases and J lost 6 bases.

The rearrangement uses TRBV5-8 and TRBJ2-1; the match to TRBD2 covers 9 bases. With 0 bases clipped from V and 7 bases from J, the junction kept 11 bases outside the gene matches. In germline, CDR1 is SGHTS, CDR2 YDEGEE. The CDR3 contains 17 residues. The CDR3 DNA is TGTGCCAGCAGCTTGGCCGGAGCGGGGGGAGGAAAAAATGAGCAGTTCTTC. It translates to CASSLAGAGGGKNEQFF.

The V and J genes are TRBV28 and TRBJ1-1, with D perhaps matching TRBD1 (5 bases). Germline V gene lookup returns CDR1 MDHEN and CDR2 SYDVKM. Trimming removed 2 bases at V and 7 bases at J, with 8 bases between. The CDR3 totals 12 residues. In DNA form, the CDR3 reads TGTGCCAGCAGTTTAAAGGGGTATGAAGCTTTCTTT. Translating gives CASSLKGYEAFF.

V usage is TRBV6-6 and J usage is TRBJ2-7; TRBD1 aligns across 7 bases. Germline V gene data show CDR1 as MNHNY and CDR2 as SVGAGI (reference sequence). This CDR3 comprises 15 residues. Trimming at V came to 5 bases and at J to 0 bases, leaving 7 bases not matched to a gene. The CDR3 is CASSGDSGGSYEQYF. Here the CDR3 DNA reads TGTGCCAGCAGTGGGGACAGCGGTGGCTCCTACGAGCAGTACTTC.

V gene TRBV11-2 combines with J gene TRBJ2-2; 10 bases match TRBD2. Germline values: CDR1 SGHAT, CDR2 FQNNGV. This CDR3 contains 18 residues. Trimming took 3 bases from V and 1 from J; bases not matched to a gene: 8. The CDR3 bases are TGTGCCAGCAGCTTCCATGCCTCTAGCGGGGGGAACACCGGGGAGCTGTTTTTT. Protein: CASSFHASSGGNTGELFF.

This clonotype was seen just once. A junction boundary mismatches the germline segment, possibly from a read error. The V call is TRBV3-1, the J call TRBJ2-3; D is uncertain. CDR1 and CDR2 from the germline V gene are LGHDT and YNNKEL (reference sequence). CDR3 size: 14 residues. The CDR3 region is CARSLRTGPDTQYF. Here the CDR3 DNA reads TGTGCCCGCAGCCTTAGGACCGGACCAGATACGCAGTATTTT.

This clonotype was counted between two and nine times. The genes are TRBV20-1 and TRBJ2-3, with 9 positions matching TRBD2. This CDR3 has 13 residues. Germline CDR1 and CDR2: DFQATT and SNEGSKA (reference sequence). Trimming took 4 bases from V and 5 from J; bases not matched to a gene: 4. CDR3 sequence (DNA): TGCAGTGCTATCGCGGGGGGGATAGATACGCAGTATTTT. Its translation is CSAIAGGIDTQYF.

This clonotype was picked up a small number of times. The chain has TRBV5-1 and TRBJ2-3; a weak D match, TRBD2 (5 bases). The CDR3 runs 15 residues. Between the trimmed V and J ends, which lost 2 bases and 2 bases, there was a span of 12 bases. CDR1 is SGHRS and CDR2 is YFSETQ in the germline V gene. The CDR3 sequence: CASSFSGDNTDTQYF. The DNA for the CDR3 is TGCGCCAGCAGCTTTTCCGGGGATAACACAGATACGCAGTATTTT.

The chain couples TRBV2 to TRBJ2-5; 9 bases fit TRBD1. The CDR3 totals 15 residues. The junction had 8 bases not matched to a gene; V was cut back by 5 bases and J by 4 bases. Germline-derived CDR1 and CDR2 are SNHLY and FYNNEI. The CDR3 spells CASSHDRGRRETQYF. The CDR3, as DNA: TGTGCCAGCAGTCACGACAGGGGGAGGAGAGAGACCCAGTACTTC.

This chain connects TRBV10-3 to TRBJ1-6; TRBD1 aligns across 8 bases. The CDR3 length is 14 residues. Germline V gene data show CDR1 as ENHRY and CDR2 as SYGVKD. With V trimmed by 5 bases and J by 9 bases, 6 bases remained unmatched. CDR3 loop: CAISPGQEASPLHF. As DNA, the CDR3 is TGTGCCATCAGTCCGGGACAGGAGGCTTCACCCCTCCACTTT.

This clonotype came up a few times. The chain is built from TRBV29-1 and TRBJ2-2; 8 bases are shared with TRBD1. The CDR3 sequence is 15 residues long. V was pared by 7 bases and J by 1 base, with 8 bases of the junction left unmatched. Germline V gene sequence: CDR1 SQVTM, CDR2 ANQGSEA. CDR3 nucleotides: TGCAGCGCGAACACGGACAGGGTGAACACCGGGGAGCTGTTTTTT. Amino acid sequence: CSANTDRVNTGELFF.

The CDR3 DNA reads TGCGCCAGCAGCCAAGATAGGCAGGACGGCAATCAGCCCCAGCATTTT. Residues: CASSQDRQDGNQPQHF. This sequence joins TRBV4-3 and TRBJ1-5; D is unresolved. This CDR3 is built from 16 residues. Germline assignment: CDR1 LGHNA and CDR2 YSLEER. Trimming removed 0 bases from V and 2 bases from J, with 11 bases in between.

The CDR3 nucleotides read TGCAGTGCTAAGGTCGGAGCCAGGAACACTGAAGCTTTCTTT. Translating it yields CSAKVGARNTEAFF. This sequence joins TRBV20-1 and TRBJ1-1; D ambiguous. The germline V and J ends were trimmed by 4 bases and 1 base, with 13 bases remaining between them. Germline assignment: CDR1 DFQATT and CDR2 SNEGSKA (reference sequence). This CDR3 comprises 14 residues.

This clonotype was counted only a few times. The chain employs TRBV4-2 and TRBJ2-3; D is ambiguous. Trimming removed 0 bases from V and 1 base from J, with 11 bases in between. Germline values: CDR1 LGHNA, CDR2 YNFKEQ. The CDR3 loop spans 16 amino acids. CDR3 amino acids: CASSQDSTRRTDTQYF. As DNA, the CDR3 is TGTGCCAGCAGCCAAGATTCGACGAGGCGCACAGATACGCAGTATTTT.

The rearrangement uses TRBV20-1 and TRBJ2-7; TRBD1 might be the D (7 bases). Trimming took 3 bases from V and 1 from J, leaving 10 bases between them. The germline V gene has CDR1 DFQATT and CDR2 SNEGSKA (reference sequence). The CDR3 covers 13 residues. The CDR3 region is CSASPGGSYEQYF. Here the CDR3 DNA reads TGCAGTGCTAGTCCAGGGGGGTCCTACGAGCAGTACTTC.

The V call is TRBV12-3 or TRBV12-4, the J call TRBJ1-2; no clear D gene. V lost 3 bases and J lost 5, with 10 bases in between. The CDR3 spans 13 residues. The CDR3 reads CASSLVRGYGYTF. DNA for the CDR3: TGTGCCAGCAGTTTGGTTCGTGGATATGGCTACACCTTC.

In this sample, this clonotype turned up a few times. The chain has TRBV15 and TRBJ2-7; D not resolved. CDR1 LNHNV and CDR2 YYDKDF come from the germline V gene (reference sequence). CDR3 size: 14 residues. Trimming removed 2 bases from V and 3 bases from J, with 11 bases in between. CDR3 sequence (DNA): TGTGCCACCAGCAGACAATACGACGGCTACGAGCAGTACTTC. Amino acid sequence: CATSRQYDGYEQYF. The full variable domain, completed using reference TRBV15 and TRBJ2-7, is DAMVIQNPRYQVTQFGKPVTLSCSQTLNHNVMYWYQQKSSQAPKLLFHYYDKDFNNEADTPDNFQSRRPNTSFCFLDIRSPGLGDTAMYLCATSRQYDGYEQYFGPGTRLTVT.

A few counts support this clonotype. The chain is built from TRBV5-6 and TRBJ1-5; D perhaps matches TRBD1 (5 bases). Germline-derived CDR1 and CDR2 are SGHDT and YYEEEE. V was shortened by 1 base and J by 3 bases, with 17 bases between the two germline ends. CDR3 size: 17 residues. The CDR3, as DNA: TGTGCCAGCAGCTTGTGGCCAAAAGGGACGTCCAATCAGCCCCAGCATTTT. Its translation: CASSLWPKGTSNQPQHF.

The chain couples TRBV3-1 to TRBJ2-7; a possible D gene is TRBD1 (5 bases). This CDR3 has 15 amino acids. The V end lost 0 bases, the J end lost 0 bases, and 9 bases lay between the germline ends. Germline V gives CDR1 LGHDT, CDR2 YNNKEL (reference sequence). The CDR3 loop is CASSQDRQFSYEQYF. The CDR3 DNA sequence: TGTGCCAGCAGCCAAGACCGACAGTTCTCCTACGAGCAGTACTTC.

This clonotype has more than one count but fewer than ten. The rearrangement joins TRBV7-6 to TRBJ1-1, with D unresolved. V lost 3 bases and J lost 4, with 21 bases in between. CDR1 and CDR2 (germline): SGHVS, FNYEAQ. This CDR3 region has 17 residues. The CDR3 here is CASSFSGAGPGSTEAFF. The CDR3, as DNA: TGTGCCAGCAGCTTTTCTGGCGCCGGGCCGGGAAGCACTGAAGCTTTCTTT.